This T cell receptor (beta chain) was documented in a study of blood T cell repertoires in COVID-19. Study-wide context: The cDNA or gDNA used as material had been derived from T cells, B-cell-depleted T cells, or PBMCs.

Per the germline V gene, CDR1 is LGHDT and CDR2 is YNNKEL (reference sequence). This CDR3 comprises 16 residues. V was trimmed by 0 bases and J by 6 bases, leaving 16 bases between them. As handled by the study authors: Estimates of nucleated cell counts were drawn from the amplification of reference gene primers. TCRdb keeps only in-frame clones here, not all; method: immunoSEQ multiplex PCR. Clone size and the V and J calls come from that table; the DNA yielded D and trimming. The repertoire has about 240,000 clones, approximately 87% of them found once; the top ten carry 6.2%. The chain combines TRBV3-1 (or the pseudogene TRBV3-2) with TRBJ2-3; TRBD1 is a possible D gene (5 bases). Material: peripheral blood. This receptor was obtained from a man in his sixties with acute or convalescent COVID-19. The CDR3 DNA follows: TGTGCCAGCAGCCAAGACGGTCAGGGATCGGCGGATACGCAGTATTTT. Protein sequence: CASSQDGQGSADTQYF.